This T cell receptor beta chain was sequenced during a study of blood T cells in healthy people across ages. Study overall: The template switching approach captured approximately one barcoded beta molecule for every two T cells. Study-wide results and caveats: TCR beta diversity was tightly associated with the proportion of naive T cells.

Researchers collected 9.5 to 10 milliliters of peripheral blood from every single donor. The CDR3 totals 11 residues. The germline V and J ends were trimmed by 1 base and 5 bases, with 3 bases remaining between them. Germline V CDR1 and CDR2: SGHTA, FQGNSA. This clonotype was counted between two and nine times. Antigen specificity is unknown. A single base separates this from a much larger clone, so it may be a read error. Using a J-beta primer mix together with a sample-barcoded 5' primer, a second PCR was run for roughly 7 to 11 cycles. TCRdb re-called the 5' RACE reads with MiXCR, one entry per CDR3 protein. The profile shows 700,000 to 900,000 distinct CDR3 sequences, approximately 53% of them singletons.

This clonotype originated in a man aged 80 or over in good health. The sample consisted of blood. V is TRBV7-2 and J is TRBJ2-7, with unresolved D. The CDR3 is CASSLVHEQYF. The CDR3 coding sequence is TGTGCCAGCAGCTTAGTCCACGAGCAGTACTTC.